This is a list of T cell receptor beta chains from one sample in a study of control samples from healthy donors and cancer patients. Clones were sequenced by immunoSEQ multiplex PCR, and TCRdb holds only the in-frame ones, with some missing. The sample includes about 86,000 clones, about 88% of them seen just once. The sample consisted of PBMCs. The receptor set was obtained from a woman in her 50s with colorectal cancer. Each CDR3 is given with its conserved first and last residue. A D gene is named only where the DNA matches it firmly. Some rows have no size entry. The others give once, few or many, or a class for an expanded clone.

size	V	J	D	DNA	CDR3
once	TRBV30	TRBJ1-1	.	TGTGCCTGGAGTGGTATAGGGGTCACTGAAGCTTTCTTT	CAWSGIGVTEAFF
.	TRBV20-1	TRBJ1-1	.	TGCAGTGCCCCAAGGGGCACTGAAGCTTTCTTT	CSAPRGTEAFF
.	TRBV7-2	TRBJ1-1	.	TGTGCCAGCTCCGGTTACGTTAACACTGAAGCTTTCTTT	CASSGYVNTEAFF
.	TRBV2	TRBJ1-2	.	TGTGCCAGCAGTGAATTCCAAGGTGCTGGCAACTATGGCTACACCTTC	CASSEFQGAGNYGYTF
.	TRBV3-1/TRBV3-2	TRBJ2-3	.	TGTGCCAGCACCCAAGGGGGTATTCCTAGCACAGATACGCAGTATTTT	CASTQGGIPSTDTQYF
.	TRBV7-2	TRBJ2-1	.	TGTGCCAGCAGCCCGCAGGGACCTGAGCAGTTCTTC	CASSPQGPEQFF
.	TRBV10-3	TRBJ1-1	TRBD1	TGTGCCATCAGCTCGGGGACAGGGAACACTGAAGCTTTCTTT	CAISSGTGNTEAFF
.	TRBV10-3	TRBJ1-2	TRBD1	TGTGCCATCAGGGGGGGGACAGGGACTATCGAGGATGGCTACACCTTC	CAIRGGTGTIEDGYTF
.	TRBV12-5	TRBJ2-1	.	TGTGCTAGTGGTCCGGACGTAACTTGGAACAATGAGCAGTTCTTC	CASGPDVTWNNEQFF
.	TRBV3-1/TRBV3-2	TRBJ2-5	TRBD2	TGTGCCAGCAGCCAACATAGCGGGGGAGAGACCCAGTACTTC	CASSQHSGGETQYF